Listed below are T cell receptor beta chains from one sample, sequenced in a study of T cell responses to AZD1222 COVID-19 vaccine. The table came from immunoSEQ multiplex PCR; TCRdb's copy has only in-frame clones and leaves some out. The sample carries about 150,000 clones, 92% recorded once. The sample in question was peripheral blood, obtained 28 days after the second AZD1222 dose. These receptors were obtained from an adult who received the AZD1222 COVID-19 vaccine. Each CDR3 is given with its conserved first and last residue. The D gene is left open where the match is weak. For some rows the clone size is stated as once, few or many, or as a class when expanded; others skip it.

CASSYGTVYNGYTF	TGTGCCAGCAGTTATGGGACAGTCTACAATGGCTACACCTTC	NA	TRBV6-2/TRBV6-3	TRBJ1-2	TRBD1
CASSETGGDGYTF	TGTGCCAGCAGTGAAACAGGGGGCGATGGCTACACCTTC	NA	TRBV6-4	TRBJ1-2	TRBD1
CASSLTSGSSYEQYF	TGTGCCAGCAGTTTAACTAGCGGGAGCTCCTACGAGCAGTACTTC	NA	TRBV27	TRBJ2-7	TRBD2
CASSEARGRGSGELFF	TGTGCCAGCAGTGAAGCGAGGGGACGGGGATCCGGGGAGCTGTTTTTT	NA	TRBV2	TRBJ2-2	NA
CASSQGLDETLHF	TGTGCCAGCAGCCAAGGATTAGATGAAACCCTCCACTTT	few	TRBV3-1/TRBV3-2	TRBJ1-6	NA
CASSVEGSPTDTQYF	TGTGCCAGCAGCGTAGAGGGGAGCCCCACAGATACGCAGTATTTT	NA	TRBV9	TRBJ2-3	NA
CASSQDSRGNQPQHF	TGCGCCAGCAGCCAAGATAGCAGGGGGAACCAGCCCCAGCATTTT	NA	TRBV4-3	TRBJ1-5	TRBD1
CASSLSSGANVLTF	TGTGCCAGCAGTTTATCCTCTGGGGCCAACGTCCTGACTTTC	NA	TRBV28	TRBJ2-6	NA
CASSQQGSRNSPLHF	TGTGCCAGCAGCCAGCAGGGGAGTCGTAATTCACCCCTCCACTTT	once	TRBV7-2	TRBJ1-6	NA
CASSIGAGGFSGNTIYF	TGTGCCAGTAGTATAGGGGCAGGGGGCTTCTCTGGAAACACCATATATTTT	NA	TRBV19	TRBJ1-3	TRBD1
CASSQSGLAGSSYNEQFF	TGCGCCAGCAGCCAATCCGGACTAGCGGGAAGCTCCTACAATGAGCAGTTCTTC	few	TRBV4-3	TRBJ2-1	TRBD2
CASSIWGLQPQHF	TGTGCCAGTAGTATATGGGGTTTGCAGCCCCAGCATTTT	NA	TRBV19	TRBJ1-5	NA
CSVIYRQGVSYEQYF	TGCAGCGTTATTTATCGACAGGGGGTTTCCTACGAGCAGTACTTC	NA	TRBV29-1	TRBJ2-7	TRBD1
CASSLSSDNEQFF	TGTGCCAGCAGCCTCTCCTCTGACAATGAGCAGTTCTTC	NA	TRBV3-1/TRBV3-2	TRBJ2-1	NA
CASSYSATTEAFF	TGTGCCAGCAGTTACTCAGCAACCACTGAAGCTTTCTTT	NA	TRBV6-5	TRBJ1-1	NA
CASSQAGGVAFF	TGTGCCAGCAGCCAAGCCGGGGGAGTAGCTTTCTTT	NA	TRBV3-1/TRBV3-2	TRBJ1-1	NA
CASSFVPRQGTNTGELFF	TGTGCCAGCAGTTTTGTCCCCCGACAGGGGACCAACACCGGGGAGCTGTTTTTT	NA	TRBV28	TRBJ2-2	TRBD1
CASSIAPRFYEQYF	TGTGCCAGTAGTATAGCACCCAGGTTCTACGAGCAGTACTTC	NA	TRBV19	TRBJ2-7	NA
CASSQYSTGSNTEAFF	TGTGCCAGCAGCCAATACTCGACAGGGTCGAACACTGAAGCTTTCTTT	NA	TRBV3-1/TRBV3-2	TRBJ1-1	TRBD1
CASSLSGQPQHF	TGTGCCAGCAGTTTATCGGGTCAGCCCCAGCATTTT	NA	TRBV28	TRBJ1-5	NA
CASGRGAGNTIYF	TGCGCCAGCGGAAGGGGCGCGGGAAACACCATATATTTT	NA	TRBV5-1	TRBJ1-3	NA
CASSHRGTPRPQHF	TGTGCCAGCAGTCACCGTGGGACCCCTCGGCCCCAGCATTTT	NA	TRBV12-1	TRBJ1-5	NA
CATSDFRRPPNTGELFF	TGTGCCACCAGTGATTTTCGCAGGCCTCCGAACACCGGGGAGCTGTTTTTT	NA	TRBV24-1	TRBJ2-2	NA
CASSEFLYNEQFF	TGCGCCAGCAGTGAGTTTCTATACAATGAGCAGTTCTTC	NA	TRBV10-1	TRBJ2-1	NA
CASSLNRVTNQPQHF	TGTGCCAGCAGCTTAAACAGGGTGACCAATCAGCCCCAGCATTTT	NA	TRBV5-8	TRBJ1-5	NA
CSVEDRGLRDYGYTF	TGCAGCGTTGAAGATCGTGGCTTACGAGACTATGGCTACACCTTC	once	TRBV29-1	TRBJ1-2	NA
CASSLLQVNSPLHF	TGTGCCAGCAGTTTACTGCAGGTTAATTCACCCCTCCACTTT	NA	TRBV28	TRBJ1-6	NA
CASSWGNRVNTEAFF	TGTGCCAGTAGTTGGGGAAACAGGGTGAACACTGAAGCTTTCTTT	NA	TRBV19	TRBJ1-1	NA
CAWIPDRGAGELFF	TGTGCCTGGATACCGGACAGGGGAGCCGGGGAGCTGTTTTTT	once	TRBV30	TRBJ2-2	TRBD1
CASSLVRGRGPGEQFF	TGTGCCAGCAGCCTCGTACGCGGGAGGGGCCCCGGTGAGCAGTTCTTC	NA	TRBV11-2	TRBJ2-1	TRBD2
CASSSPGTEETQYF	TGTGCCAGCAGTTCCCCCGGGACGGAAGAGACCCAGTACTTC	NA	TRBV27	TRBJ2-5	NA
CASSLGLSGTTDTQYF	TGTGCCAGCAGCTTAGGTCTTTCCGGGACCACAGATACGCAGTATTTT	NA	TRBV11-2	TRBJ2-3	NA
CATSGAPGTSLPDTQYF	TGTGCCACCAGTGGGGCGCCCGGGACTAGCTTACCAGATACGCAGTATTTT	NA	TRBV24-1	TRBJ2-3	TRBD2
CAISESGLTNYGYTF	TGTGCCATCAGTGAGTCGGGACTCACTAACTATGGCTACACCTTC	NA	TRBV10-3	TRBJ1-2	NA
CASTEERATYNEQFF	TGTGCCAGCACTGAAGAACGGGCGACCTACAATGAGCAGTTCTTC	NA	TRBV2	TRBJ2-1	NA
CASSQDRVYNEQFF	TGTGCCAGCAGCCAAGACAGGGTGTACAATGAGCAGTTCTTC	NA	TRBV28	TRBJ2-1	TRBD1
CAISERTGNNQPQHF	TGTGCCATCAGTGAAAGGACAGGAAACAATCAGCCCCAGCATTTT	NA	TRBV10-3	TRBJ1-5	TRBD1
CASSPWGLEISYEQYF	TGTGCCAGCTCACCGTGGGGACTAGAAATTTCCTACGAGCAGTACTTC	NA	TRBV18	TRBJ2-7	TRBD2
CASSYGETVTEAFF	TGTGCCAGCAGTTACGGAGAGACAGTCACTGAAGCTTTCTTT	NA	TRBV6-2/TRBV6-3	TRBJ1-1	NA
CASTDFRLLGEQYF	TGTGCCAGCACCGACTTCAGGTTATTGGGGGAGCAGTACTTC	NA	TRBV28	TRBJ2-7	NA
CASRVGSNYGYTF	TGCGCCAGCAGGGTCGGCAGTAACTATGGCTACACCTTC	NA	TRBV5-1	TRBJ1-2	NA
CASSVLGAPLEGYTF	TGTGCCAGCAGTGTTTTGGGCGCCCCATTGGAAGGCTACACCTTC	NA	TRBV2	TRBJ1-2	NA
CASSLIGEEKLFF	TGCGCCAGCAGCTTGATAGGCGAGGAAAAACTGTTTTTT	NA	TRBV5-1	TRBJ1-4	NA
CASRIGSDEKLFF	TGTGCCAGCAGAATAGGGAGCGATGAAAAACTGTTTTTT	NA	TRBV7-9	TRBJ1-4	NA
CASSQEVGGIAYEQYF	TGCGCCAGCAGCCAAGAAGTCGGGGGAATTGCCTACGAGCAGTACTTC	once	TRBV4-1	TRBJ2-7	NA
CSVEVGVRNTDTQYF	TGCAGCGTTGAAGTCGGTGTGCGGAACACAGATACGCAGTATTTT	once	TRBV29-1	TRBJ2-3	NA